This TCR beta chain was retrieved from a study of blood T cell repertoires in COVID-19. In the study overall: Acute and convalescent COVID-19 samples came from the United States, Italy and Spain.

The ends lost 4 bases at V and 0 bases at J; junction bases unmatched: 9. This CDR3 comprises 17 residues. Looked up from germline, CDR1 is MNHNS and CDR2 is SASEGT. Original handling: It was from reference gene primer amplification that nucleated cell counts were estimated. Profiled with immunoSEQ multiplex PCR; TCRdb holds only in-frame clones, not every one. The DNA was the basis for D and trimming; V, J and clone size are from that table. Found here are 95,000 to 120,000 clones, around 84% of them singletons; the top ten hold approximately 3.6%. The chain recombines TRBV6-1 with TRBJ1-1, with 9 nucleotides matching TRBD1. The TCR comes from a man aged 35 to 55 with acute or convalescent COVID-19. Sequencing input: peripheral blood. CDR3 sequence (DNA): TGTGCCAGCAGTGTACCGGGACAGGGCACCTTGAACACTGAAGCTTTCTTT. Amino acid sequence: CASSVPGQGTLNTEAFF.